This entry concerns a single T cell receptor (beta chain). As yet, its antigen is unknown. Within the sample, other DNA sequences also encode this same CDR3. The germline V and J ends were trimmed by 0 bases and 1 base, with 1 base remaining between them. This CDR3 region has 13 residues. Germline-derived CDR1 and CDR2 are SGDLS and YYNGEE. Sequencing was performed with immunoSEQ multiplex PCR; in TCRdb, only in-frame clones are kept and a portion is missing. The table lists under 20,000 clones, about four fifths of them singletons. This specimen comes from a study of OX40 agonist ivuxolimab in advanced cancers. Study details: More than 35% of patients had received prior checkpoint inhibitor therapy. Points from the study as a whole: Expansion of clones was among the lowest in partial responders at 0.1-3.0 mg/kg. CD8+ T cells showed, on average, more clonal expansion than CD4+ cells.

The receptor's source is an adult with an advanced solid tumor such as melanoma, head and neck, liver or kidney cancer. This chain connects TRBV9 to TRBJ2-2; no firm D call. The material was CD4+ or CD8+ T cells sorted from blood, obtained in a trial of the OX40 agonist ivuxolimab. The CDR3 sequence is CASSVGNTGELFF. The DNA for the CDR3 is TGTGCCAGCAGCGTAGGGAACACCGGGGAGCTGTTTTTT.